Listed here are 31 T cell receptor beta chains from one sample, sequenced in a study of blood T cell repertoires in COVID-19. Only in-frame clones appear in the TCRdb table, and some are missing; sequencing was by immunoSEQ multiplex PCR. The table has 120,000 to 150,000 clones, 85% to 90% seen once. The specimen sequenced was peripheral blood. The receptors were sampled from a woman over 75 with acute or convalescent COVID-19.

The chain combines TRBV5-3 with TRBJ2-3; the match to TRBD2 covers 8 bases. TRBV5-3 is an ORF; its function is uncertain. The CDR3 sequence is 17 residues long. Trimming cost V 4 bases and J 6 bases; bases outside gene matches: 16. CDR3 nucleotides: TGTGCCAGAAGCACCTCGGGGGGGGCTGCGGAGTCGGATACGCAGTATTTT. Translated: CARSTSGGAAESDTQYF.

The CDR3 loop reads CASVLGGGSNQPQHF. Here the CDR3 DNA reads TGTGCTAGTGTACTAGGGGGGGGTAGCAATCAGCCCCAGCATTTT. This rearrangement joins TRBV12-5 to TRBJ1-5; tentatively, D is TRBD1 (6 bases). With 7 bases removed from V and 0 bases from J, the gap between germline ends came to 13 bases. The CDR3 is made up of 15 amino acids. CDR1 is LGHNT, CDR2 FRNRAP, per germline.

CDR3 in amino acids: CASSYDGSSYEQYF. The CDR3, as DNA: TGTGCCAGCAGTTACGACGGGAGCTCCTACGAGCAGTACTTC. V gene TRBV6-5 combines with J gene TRBJ2-7, with D possibly TRBD2 on 6 matching bases. The germline CDR1 and CDR2 sequences are MNHEY and SVGAGI. This CDR3 spans 14 amino acids. V was clipped by 2 bases and J by 0 bases, with 8 bases between them.

The chain employs TRBV10-3 and TRBJ1-5; D remains ambiguous. CDR3 length: 16 amino acids. V dropped 0 bases and J dropped 2 bases, with 11 bases sitting between them. Looked up from germline, CDR1 is ENHRY and CDR2 is SYGVKD. The CDR3 region is CAISESIGEGNQPQHF. The CDR3 nucleotides are TGTGCCATCAGTGAGTCGATTGGGGAGGGCAATCAGCCCCAGCATTTT.

V is TRBV5-8 and J is TRBJ1-1; no firm D call. Germline assignment: CDR1 SGHTS and CDR2 YDEGEE. The CDR3 consists of 13 residues. The ends were cut back, 1 base at V and 1 base at J, with 5 bases in the middle. CDR3 sequence reads: CASSLLKNTEAFF. CDR3 coding DNA: TGTGCCAGCAGCTTGTTAAAGAACACTGAAGCTTTCTTT.

This chain uses TRBV7-2 with TRBJ1-1; TRBD1 aligns across 7 bases. CDR1 and CDR2 (germline): SGHTA, FQGNSA. V shed 2 bases, J shed 6 bases, and the junction held 9 bases outside the gene matches. The CDR3 has 15 residues. CDR3 amino acids: CASSLIGDSASEAFF. CDR3 bases: TGTGCCAGCAGCTTAATTGGGGACAGTGCATCTGAAGCTTTCTTT.

This rearrangement joins TRBV5-4 to TRBJ2-7, with D maybe TRBD2 (5 bases). V was trimmed by 5 bases and J by 6 bases, leaving 15 bases between them. This CDR3 contains 13 residues. CDR1 and CDR2 from the germline V gene are SGHNT and YYREEE (reference sequence). The CDR3 reads CASSSWTSTEQYF. In nucleotides, the CDR3 is TGTGCCAGCAGTTCCTGGACTTCTACCGAGCAGTACTTC.

The chain has TRBV29-1 and TRBJ1-1; 10 bases agree with TRBD1. Germline V gene sequence: CDR1 SQVTM, CDR2 ANQGSEA. The CDR3 length is 16 residues. The junction had 12 bases not matched to a gene; V was cut back by 4 bases and J by 4 bases. DNA of the CDR3: TGCAGCGTTGCTAGGGACAGGGGCGCACCGGGCACTGAAGCTTTCTTT. Translated: CSVARDRGAPGTEAFF.

This clone was detected only a few times. This chain's CDR3 is CASSFSNDRLDYGYTF. The CDR3 coding sequence is TGCGCCAGCAGCTTCTCGAATGACAGGCTCGACTATGGCTACACCTTC. V and J are TRBV5-1 and TRBJ1-2, with D perhaps matching TRBD1 (6 bases). Germline V gene sequence: CDR1 SGHRS, CDR2 YFSETQ. V was trimmed by 2 bases and J by 3 bases, leaving 17 bases between them. The CDR3 runs to 16 residues.

The rearrangement links TRBV6-1 to TRBJ2-3, with D tentatively TRBD2 (5 bases). Germline CDR1 is MNHNS and CDR2 is SASEGT. Deletions cut 3 bases from V and 1 base from J, with 11 bases between. This CDR3 is 15 amino acids long. The CDR3 DNA is TGTGCCAGCAGTGAGCGGGTCCGGGGCACAGATACGCAGTATTTT. This encodes CASSERVRGTDTQYF.

V gene TRBV7-9 combines with J gene TRBJ1-2, with 7 nucleotides matching TRBD1. The CDR3 is made up of 14 amino acids. With 7 bases clipped from V and 6 bases from J, the junction kept 11 bases outside the gene matches. In germline, CDR1 is SEHNR, CDR2 FQNEAQ (reference sequence). In DNA, the CDR3 is TGTGCCAGCATCAACACCGGACAGGAAAATGGCTACACCTTC. Translation gives CASINTGQENGYTF.

The CDR3 DNA is TGTGCCAGCAGCTTCCCAGCGGGGGGGCGGGCCACCGGGGAGCTGTTTTTT. Protein: CASSFPAGGRATGELFF. The chain combines TRBV7-2 with TRBJ2-2; 10 bases are a match to TRBD2. The V gene's germline CDR1 is SGHTA and CDR2 FQGNSA. The trim removed 3 bases at V and 4 bases at J, leaving 8 bases unmatched. The CDR3 consists of 17 residues.

The chain joins TRBV28 to TRBJ1-1; TRBD1 is a possible D gene (6 bases). Germline CDR1 and CDR2: MDHEN and SYDVKM. This CDR3 is built from 14 residues. Trimming took off 7 bases at V and 3 bases at J, with 15 bases between the two ends. For the CDR3, the DNA is TGTGCCAGCATTCAATCGGGGGGCGACACTGAAGCTTTCTTT. Amino acid sequence: CASIQSGGDTEAFF. The full variable domain, with the rest looked up from reference TRBV28 and TRBJ1-1, is DVKVTQSSRYLVKRTGEKVFLECVQDMDHENMFWYRQDPGLGLRLIYFSYDVKMKEKGDIPEGYSVSREKKERFSLILESASTNQTSMYLCASIQSGGDTEAFFGQGTRLTVV.

This clone was counted a few times. This chain connects TRBV7-2 to TRBJ2-7; TRBD1 aligns across 8 bases. J gave up 6 bases and V 7 bases, and 8 bases lay outside the gene matches. CDR1 is SGHTA, CDR2 FQGNSA, per germline. This CDR3 contains 13 residues. The CDR3 spells CASTDRGFFEQYF. The CDR3 nucleotides are TGTGCCAGCACCGACAGGGGATTCTTCGAGCAGTACTTC.

V is TRBV5-1 and J is TRBJ2-1; 10 bases are a match to TRBD2. Unmatched junction bases numbered 4, after V lost 5 bases and J lost 5 bases. Germline V CDR1 and CDR2: SGHRS, YFSETQ. The CDR3 is 14 residues long. CDR3 sequence reads: CASSFGTSDNEQFF. CDR3 nucleotide sequence: TGCGCCAGCAGTTTTGGGACTAGCGACAATGAGCAGTTCTTC.

This clone showed up just a few times. In DNA, the CDR3 is TGCGCCAGCAGCTTGGGACAGACGAACACCGGGGAGCTGTTTTTT. Its protein product is CASSLGQTNTGELFF. The rearrangement links TRBV5-1 to TRBJ2-2; TRBD1 is a possible D gene (5 bases). Germline V gene sequence: CDR1 SGHRS, CDR2 YFSETQ. The CDR3 consists of 15 residues. V lost 0 bases and J lost 0, with 6 bases in between. The whole variable domain, remainder taken from reference TRBV5-1 and TRBJ2-2, is KAGVTQTPRYLIKTRGQQVTLSCSPISGHRSVSWYQQTPGQGLQFLFEYFSETQRNKGNFPGRFSGRQFSNSRSEMNVSTLELGDSALYLCASSLGQTNTGELFFGEGSRLTVL.

The chain carries TRBV3-1 (or the pseudogene TRBV3-2) and TRBJ1-2, with 7 nucleotides matching TRBD1. This CDR3 comprises 16 residues. Germline V lookup: CDR1 LGHDT, CDR2 YNNKEL (reference sequence). The V gene end was trimmed by 1 base and the J gene end by 2 bases; junction bases not matched to a gene: 7. The CDR3 DNA reads TGTGCCAGCAGCCAAGCAACGGGACAGAGAAACTATGGCTACACCTTC. It translates to CASSQATGQRNYGYTF.

V and J are TRBV23-1 and TRBJ2-3, with D tentatively TRBD1 (6 bases). TRBV23-1 is annotated as an ORF whose role is uncertain. V was cut by 9 bases and J by 2 bases, with 21 bases left in between. The CDR3 totals 16 residues. The DNA of the CDR3 is TGCGCCAGACGACGACAGGCCCCTACATTCACAGATACGCAGTATTTT. Its translation: CARRRQAPTFTDTQYF.

The rearrangement uses TRBV18 and TRBJ2-5; 7 bases are a match to TRBD1. This CDR3 has 18 residues. Germline CDR1 is KGHSH and CDR2 is LQKENI. V lost 1 base and J lost 5; bases outside the gene matches: 16. CDR3: CASSPLLGKGQKRETQYF. The CDR3, as DNA: TGTGCCAGCTCACCACTTTTGGGGAAGGGACAGAAGAGGGAGACCCAGTACTTC.

This rearrangement joins TRBV7-9 to TRBJ1-1, with 11 bases matching TRBD1. Germline CDR1 reads SEHNR; CDR2 reads FQNEAQ (reference sequence). This CDR3 region has 16 residues. V was pared by 3 bases and J by 5 bases, with 8 bases of the junction left unmatched. CDR3 region: CASSFTPGTGGTEAFF. CDR3 DNA: TGTGCCAGCAGCTTTACCCCCGGGACAGGGGGAACTGAAGCTTTCTTT.

The chain employs TRBV19 and TRBJ2-1, with 11 bases lining up with TRBD2. Looked up from germline, CDR1 is LNHDA and CDR2 is SQIVND (reference sequence). This CDR3 is built from 14 residues. The trim removed 10 bases at V and 5 bases at J, leaving 7 bases unmatched. CDR3 residues: CATTLAGGDNEQFF. CDR3 DNA: TGTGCCACTACCCTAGCGGGGGGCGACAATGAGCAGTTCTTC. Using reference TRBV19 and TRBJ2-1 for the parts outside the CDR3, the full variable domain is DGGITQSPKYLFRKEGQNVTLSCEQNLNHDAMYWYRQDPGQGLRLIYYSQIVNDFQKGDIAEGYSVSREKKESFPLTVTSAQKNPTAFYLCATTLAGGDNEQFFGPGTRLTVL.

The chain has TRBV4-3 and TRBJ1-1, with TRBD1 matching over 10 bases. The ends lost 3 bases at V and 6 bases at J; junction bases unmatched: 7. The germline gives CDR1 LGHNA, CDR2 YSLEER. The CDR3 extends over 15 amino acids. CDR3 in amino acids: CASSHLDRGVAEAFF. DNA for the CDR3: TGCGCCAGCAGCCACCTGGACAGGGGGGTGGCTGAAGCTTTCTTT.

This clone was seen only once. V usage is TRBV4-1 and J usage is TRBJ1-2; 11 bases align to TRBD1. Germline V lookup: CDR1 MGHRA, CDR2 YSYEKL. J lost 5 bases, V lost 1 base, and 6 bases had no gene match. This CDR3 has 16 amino acids. The CDR3: CASSQVARDRGYGYTF. CDR3 nucleotides: TGCGCCAGCAGCCAAGTCGCCAGGGACAGGGGGTATGGCTACACCTTC.

This clone was counted a single time. V usage is TRBV4-1 and J usage is TRBJ1-1; D unclear. Germline CDR1 reads MGHRA; CDR2 reads YSYEKL. V gave up 1 base and J gave up 1 base, with 4 bases separating them. The CDR3 is 13 residues long. The CDR3 sequence: CASSQGGNTEAFF. The CDR3 coding sequence is TGCGCCAGCAGCCAAGGAGGGAACACTGAAGCTTTCTTT.

V is TRBV6-6 and J is TRBJ1-3; D is unresolved. Germline loops: CDR1 MNHNY, CDR2 SVGAGI (reference sequence). Trimming pared 2 bases from V and 0 bases from J, leaving 8 bases between. The CDR3 length is 15 residues. The CDR3 bases are TGTGCCAGCAGTTACGACGGAGGCTCTGGAAACACCATATATTTT. It is translated as CASSYDGGSGNTIYF.

V and J are TRBV5-1 and TRBJ2-1; D remains ambiguous. The CDR3 contains 13 residues. V lost 4 bases and J lost 3, with 8 bases in between. CDR1 and CDR2 (germline): SGHRS, YFSETQ. CDR3 in amino acids: CASSVDNYNEQFF. The CDR3 coding sequence is TGCGCCAGCAGCGTAGACAACTACAATGAGCAGTTCTTC.

The J gene is TRBJ2-5, the V gene TRBV15; 13 positions agree with TRBD2. Germline lookup yields CDR1 LNHNV and CDR2 YYDKDF (reference sequence). J was trimmed by 0 bases and V by 1 base; bases with no gene match: 8. The CDR3 loop spans 19 amino acids. The CDR3 protein is CATSRGTSGGPGYQETQYF. The CDR3 nucleotides read TGTGCCACCAGCAGAGGGACTAGCGGGGGTCCTGGGTACCAAGAGACCCAGTACTTC.

The chain joins TRBV30 to TRBJ1-1; 9 bases map to TRBD1. CDR1 and CDR2 from the germline V gene are GTSNPN and SVGIG (reference sequence). The CDR3 has 13 residues. Trimming removed 4 bases from V and 4 bases from J; junction bases left unmatched: 4. CDR3 protein: CAWTWTGVTEAFF. DNA of the CDR3: TGTGCCTGGACCTGGACAGGGGTCACTGAAGCTTTCTTT.

About this clone itself: One junction end disagrees with the germline gene, perhaps due to a read error. The CDR3 loop is CASSLGSPSRNTIYF. CDR3 DNA sequence: TGCGCCAGCAGCTTGGGCAGTCCCTCTCGAAACACCATATATTTT. The chain recombines TRBV5-1 with TRBJ1-3; D call uncertain. CDR3 length equals 15 residues. Per the germline V gene, CDR1 is SGHRS and CDR2 is YFSETQ.

The chain uses TRBV6-2 or TRBV6-3 and TRBJ2-1; D remains unclear. This CDR3 comprises 14 residues. Trimming left V 2 bases short and J 6 bases short, with 11 bases between. Looked up from germline, CDR1 is MNHEY and CDR2 is SVGEGT. The CDR3 region is CASSYQRSGNEQFF. The CDR3 DNA reads TGTGCCAGCAGTTACCAACGGTCGGGCAATGAGCAGTTCTTC.

V usage is TRBV5-5 and J usage is TRBJ2-3, with 11 bases aligning to TRBD2. The CDR3 runs 16 residues. The trim removed 4 bases at V and 1 base at J, leaving 5 bases unmatched. In germline, CDR1 is SGHKS, CDR2 YYEKEE (reference sequence). CDR3 region: CASSIILAGGTDTQYF. The CDR3 nucleotides are TGTGCCAGCAGCATCATACTAGCGGGGGGCACAGATACGCAGTATTTT. Based on the CDR3 plus reference TRBV5-5 and TRBJ2-3, the full variable domain is DAGVTQSPTHLIKTRGQQVTLRCSPISGHKSVSWYQQVLGQGPQFIFQYYEKEERGRGNFPDRFSARQFPNYSSELNVNALLLGDSALYLCASSIILAGGTDTQYFGPGTRLTVL.